Below are 11 T cell receptor beta chains sequenced from a single sample in a study of cytomegalovirus exposure and HLA in healthy donors. Both 60 Vbeta primers and 13 Jbeta primers went into the PCR. The assay was immunoSEQ multiplex PCR, and TCRdb's table has in-frame clones only and misses some. The top ten hold 1.7% of the sample, which has under 200,000 clones, roughly 80% seen once. The sample consisted of PBMCs. The source of these receptors is a woman younger than 35 in good health and CMV-seronegative.

The chain employs TRBV2 and TRBJ1-2; D perhaps matches TRBD1 (5 bases). V lost 6 bases and J 5 bases, leaving 16 bases between the germline ends. From germline, CDR1 is SNHLY and CDR2 FYNNEI. CDR3 length: 14 residues. CDR3 DNA: TGTGCCAGCAGCTCCACCGGGACTCCTTATGGCTACACCTTC. It specifies CASSSTGTPYGYTF.

The chain has TRBV9 and TRBJ1-1, with a weak D call TRBD1 (5 bases). This CDR3 contains 16 residues. Trimming cost V 3 bases and J 3 bases, with 18 bases left between them. From germline, CDR1 is SGDLS and CDR2 YYNGEE. CDR3 nucleotides: TGTGCCAGCAGCGGTCGTAGTTCCGGGGGGTACACTGAAGCTTTCTTT. Protein sequence: CASSGRSSGGYTEAFF.

The V and J genes are TRBV15 and TRBJ2-4; a weak D match, TRBD1 (5 bases). The germline CDR1 and CDR2 sequences are LNHNV and YYDKDF (reference sequence). V was cut by 0 bases and J by 1 base, with 16 bases left in between. The CDR3 sequence is 18 residues long. The CDR3 region is CATSRDPQGMMAKNIQYF. Here the CDR3 DNA reads TGTGCCACCAGCAGAGATCCCCAGGGAATGATGGCCAAAAACATTCAGTACTTC.

The chain is built from TRBV7-2 and TRBJ2-3; TRBD2 matches at 9 bases. J lost 5 bases, V lost 6 bases, and 6 bases had no gene match. The CDR3 is made up of 14 amino acids. Germline V gene lookup returns CDR1 SGHTA and CDR2 FQGNSA. CDR3 nucleotides: TGTGCCAGCAGTTCCAGGACTAGCGTAGATACGCAGTATTTT. It yields the protein CASSSRTSVDTQYF.

Here the CDR3 reads CASRREGLTDTQYF. The CDR3 DNA sequence: TGTGCCAGCAGGCGGGAGGGCCTGACAGATACGCAGTATTTT. This chain connects TRBV6-5 to TRBJ2-3; 9 positions match TRBD2. Unmatched junction bases numbered 4, after V lost 6 bases and J lost 3 bases. The CDR3 length is 14 residues. Germline CDR1 and CDR2: MNHEY and SVGAGI.

This clone occurred once. The CDR3 DNA sequence: TGTGCCAGCACCCTAGCGGGAGTCACAGATACGCAGTATTTT. As protein: CASTLAGVTDTQYF. The chain employs TRBV25-1 and TRBJ2-3, with 10 positions matching TRBD2. The trim removed 7 bases at V and 2 bases at J, leaving 3 bases unmatched. Per the germline V gene, CDR1 is MGHDK and CDR2 is SYGVNS. The CDR3 consists of 14 residues.

This chain connects TRBV11-3 to TRBJ2-1; TRBD2 agrees at 15 bases. Losses at the gene ends were 5 bases for V and 8 bases for J; bases not matched to a gene: 7. The CDR3 has 16 amino acids. CDR1 and CDR2 (germline): SGHNT, YENEEA. Here the CDR3 DNA reads TGTGCCAGCAGCGGCCGGACTAGCGGGAGGGCCGATGAGCAGTTCTTC. It translates to CASSGRTSGRADEQFF. Full variable domain (remainder filled in from reference TRBV11-3 and TRBJ2-1): EAGVVQSPRYKIIEKKQPVAFWCNPISGHNTLYWYLQNLGQGPELLIRYENEEAVDDSQLPKDRFSAERLKGVDSTLKIQPAELGDSAVYLCASSGRTSGRADEQFFGPGTRLTVL.

The rearrangement links TRBV6-5 to TRBJ2-2; D may be TRBD2 (5 bases). Germline values: CDR1 MNHEY, CDR2 SVGAGI. The CDR3 length is 15 residues. The germline V and J ends were trimmed by 2 bases and 7 bases, with 14 bases remaining between them. The CDR3 sequence is CASSYPIAGVGELFF. The CDR3 DNA reads TGTGCCAGCAGTTACCCGATCGCGGGTGTCGGGGAGCTGTTTTTT.

This clone has a single count. This chain connects TRBV5-4 to TRBJ2-5; D is ambiguous. Per the germline V gene, CDR1 is SGHNT and CDR2 is YYREEE (reference sequence). The CDR3 is 14 residues long. V lost 0 bases to trimming and J lost 1 base, with 7 bases between them. The CDR3 spells CASSLGGSQETQYF. DNA of the CDR3: TGTGCCAGCAGCTTGGGCGGCAGCCAAGAGACCCAGTACTTC.

This clone turned up a few times. Mismatch with germline at one junction end may stem from a read error. J is TRBJ2-2 and V is TRBV7-7, with D hard to call. The CDR3 totals 14 residues. Germline loops: CDR1 SSHAT, CDR2 FNYEAQ (reference sequence). This CDR3 reads CASTIGQDTGELFF. In DNA, the CDR3 is TGTGCTAGCACCATCGGCCAGGACACCGGGGAGCTGTTTTTT.

The chain has TRBV14 and TRBJ2-5; D remains ambiguous. Trimming stripped 1 base from V and 5 bases from J, with 8 bases between. The CDR3 is made up of 13 amino acids. Germline-derived CDR1 and CDR2 are SGHDN and FVKESK. CDR3 sequence reads: CASSQVAWETQYF. In DNA form, the CDR3 reads TGTGCCAGCAGCCAAGTGGCTTGGGAGACCCAGTACTTC.